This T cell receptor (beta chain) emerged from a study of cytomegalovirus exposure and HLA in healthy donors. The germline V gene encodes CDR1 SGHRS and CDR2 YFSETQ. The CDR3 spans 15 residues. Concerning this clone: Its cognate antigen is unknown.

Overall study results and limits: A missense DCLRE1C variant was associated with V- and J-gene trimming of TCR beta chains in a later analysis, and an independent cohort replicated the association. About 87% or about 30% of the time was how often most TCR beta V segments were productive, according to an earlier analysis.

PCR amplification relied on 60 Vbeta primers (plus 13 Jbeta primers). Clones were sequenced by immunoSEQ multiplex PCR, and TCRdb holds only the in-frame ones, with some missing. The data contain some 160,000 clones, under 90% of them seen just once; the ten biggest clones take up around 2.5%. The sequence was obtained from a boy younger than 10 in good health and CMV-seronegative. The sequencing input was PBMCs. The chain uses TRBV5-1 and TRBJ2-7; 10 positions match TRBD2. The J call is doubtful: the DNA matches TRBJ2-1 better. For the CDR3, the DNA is TGCGCCAGCAGCCCTAGCGGGAGCTCCTACAATGAGCAGTTCTTC. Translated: CASSPSGSSYNEQFF.